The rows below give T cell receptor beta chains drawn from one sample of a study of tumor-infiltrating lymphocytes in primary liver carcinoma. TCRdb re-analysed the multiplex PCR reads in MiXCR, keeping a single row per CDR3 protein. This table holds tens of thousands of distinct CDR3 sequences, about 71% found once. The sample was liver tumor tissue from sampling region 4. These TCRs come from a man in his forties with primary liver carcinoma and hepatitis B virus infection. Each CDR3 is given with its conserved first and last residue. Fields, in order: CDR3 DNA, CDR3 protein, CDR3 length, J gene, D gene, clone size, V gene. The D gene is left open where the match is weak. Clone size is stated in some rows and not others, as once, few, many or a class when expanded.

CDR3 DNA: TGTGCCAGCAGCTTGAGGGCGGGAGGGTTAACCGAGCAGTTCTTC
CDR3 protein: CASSLRAGGLTEQFF
CDR3 length: 15
J gene: TRBJ2-1
D gene: TRBD2
clone size: .
V gene: TRBV11-3

CDR3 DNA: TGCGCCAGCAGCCAGCCGTTAACTGGTCAGGGGGCGCGCGGGGAGCTGTTTTTT
CDR3 protein: CASSQPLTGQGARGELFF
CDR3 length: 18
J gene: TRBJ2-2
D gene: TRBD1
clone size: many
V gene: TRBV4-1

CDR3 DNA: TGTGTCAGCAACTTAGTACGCTTCGGGGAGCTGTTTTTT
CDR3 protein: CVSNLVRFGELFF
CDR3 length: 13
J gene: TRBJ2-2
D gene: .
clone size: .
V gene: TRBV11-1

CDR3 DNA: TGTGCCAGCAGCCCTAGCTCAATCCAGGGTACTGAGCGGGGAACCCAGTGCTTC
CDR3 protein: CASSPSSIQGTERGTQCF
CDR3 length: 18
J gene: TRBJ2-5
D gene: TRBD2
clone size: .
V gene: TRBV11-2

CDR3 DNA: TGTGCCAGCAGTTCGGGGGGACAGGGGTCGCGTGAGCAGTTCTTC
CDR3 protein: CASSSGGQGSREQFF
CDR3 length: 15
J gene: TRBJ2-1
D gene: TRBD1
clone size: .
V gene: TRBV28

CDR3 DNA: TGCGCCAGCAGCCAATCTCCTAGAGGGAACACCGGGGAGCTGTTTTTT
CDR3 protein: CASSQSPRGNTGELFF
CDR3 length: 16
J gene: TRBJ2-2
D gene: .
clone size: .
V gene: TRBV4-3

CDR3 DNA: TGTGCCAGCAGCTGGGCGAGCGCGCTTAACTACGAGCAGTACTTC
CDR3 protein: CASSWASALNYEQYF
CDR3 length: 15
J gene: TRBJ2-7
D gene: .
clone size: many
V gene: TRBV7-9

CDR3 DNA: TGTGTCAGCAGCTTAGGTCCGTTGTCTAGCGGGAGAGGAGAGACCCAGTACTTC
CDR3 protein: CVSSLGPLSSGRGETQYF
CDR3 length: 18
J gene: TRBJ2-5
D gene: TRBD2
clone size: .
V gene: TRBV11-2

CDR3 DNA: TGCACCAGCACACTCAGGCCTGCGATAGAAGAGACTCAGTACTTC
CDR3 protein: CTSTLRPAIEETQYF
CDR3 length: 15
J gene: TRBJ2-5
D gene: .
clone size: .
V gene: TRBV10-2

CDR3 DNA: TGTGCCAGCAGCTTAGCGGGCGGGAGTCACGACGAGCAGTACTTC
CDR3 protein: CASSLAGGSHDEQYF
CDR3 length: 15
J gene: TRBJ2-7
D gene: TRBD2
clone size: many
V gene: TRBV11-2

CDR3 DNA: TGCGCCAGCAGCCAGAGAGGGGGAGAGCAGTATTTC
CDR3 protein: CASSQRGGEQYF
CDR3 length: 12
J gene: TRBJ2-7
D gene: .
clone size: many
V gene: TRBV4-3

CDR3 DNA: TGTGCCAGCAGCTTTGGTAGCCTTCAAGCGGGAGGGCGGGGAGAGACCCGGTACTTC
CDR3 protein: CASSFGSLQAGGRGETRYF
CDR3 length: 19
J gene: TRBJ2-5
D gene: TRBD2
clone size: few
V gene: TRBV11-2

CDR3 DNA: TGTGACAGCAGCTTACATGGGCGATTCAGCGGGACCCTTTACAAAGAGCAGTTCTTC
CDR3 protein: CDSSLHGRFSGTLYKEQFF
CDR3 length: 19
J gene: TRBJ2-1
D gene: TRBD2
clone size: .
V gene: TRBV11-2

CDR3 DNA: TGTGCCGTATCCGGGACAGGGGGCGCAGATACGCAGTATTTT
CDR3 protein: CAVSGTGGADTQYF
CDR3 length: 14
J gene: TRBJ2-3
D gene: TRBD1
clone size: few
V gene: TRBV10-3

CDR3 DNA: TGTGCCACTAAAGGGGGACAGGAGTATAATTCACACCTCCACTTT
CDR3 protein: CATKGGQEYNSHLHF
CDR3 length: 15
J gene: TRBJ1-6
D gene: TRBD1
clone size: .
V gene: TRBV6-6

CDR3 DNA: TGCAGCGCTGCGGTACAGGGGGTATACAATGAGCACTTCTTC
CDR3 protein: CSAAVQGVYNEHFF
CDR3 length: 14
J gene: TRBJ2-1
D gene: TRBD1
clone size: .
V gene: TRBV29-1

CDR3 DNA: TGTGCCATCACATCGGGCTACACAGATACGCAGTATTTT
CDR3 protein: CAITSGYTDTQYF
CDR3 length: 13
J gene: TRBJ2-3
D gene: .
clone size: many
V gene: TRBV6-1

CDR3 DNA: TGTGCCAGAAGCCCCTCGAGGGCTAGCACATACAATGAGCAGTTCTTC
CDR3 protein: CARSPSRASTYNEQFF
CDR3 length: 16
J gene: TRBJ2-1
D gene: .
clone size: .
V gene: TRBV11-2

CDR3 DNA: TGCGCCAACAGCCAGGAACTGGAGATCCCTCCCTACAATGAGCAGTTCTTC
CDR3 protein: CANSQELEIPPYNEQFF
CDR3 length: 17
J gene: TRBJ2-1
D gene: .
clone size: once
V gene: TRBV4-1

CDR3 DNA: TGTGCCAGTGTTGTCGAACCGGGACTATCGGGGACCGGGGAGCTGTTTTTT
CDR3 protein: CASVVEPGLSGTGELFF
CDR3 length: 17
J gene: TRBJ2-2
D gene: TRBD2
clone size: .
V gene: TRBV5-5

CDR3 DNA: TGCGCCAGTAGCCGTGCAGGGAGAGGTTTCTCCCACGAGCAGTACTTC
CDR3 protein: CASSRAGRGFSHEQYF
CDR3 length: 16
J gene: TRBJ2-7
D gene: .
clone size: .
V gene: TRBV4-1

CDR3 DNA: TGTGCCAGCAGCCAAGATCGGGGGAACACTGAAGCTTTCTTT
CDR3 protein: CASSQDRGNTEAFF
CDR3 length: 14
J gene: TRBJ1-1
D gene: .
clone size: many
V gene: TRBV4-2

CDR3 DNA: TGCGCCGGCAGCCAAGATGAAGGGTTTGGGGAAAAACTGTTTTTT
CDR3 protein: CAGSQDEGFGEKLFF
CDR3 length: 15
J gene: TRBJ1-4
D gene: .
clone size: .
V gene: TRBV4-1

CDR3 DNA: TGCGCCAGCAGCCGCGACAGGTGTATCGACGAGCAGCACTTC
CDR3 protein: CASSRDRCIDEQHF
CDR3 length: 14
J gene: TRBJ2-7
D gene: .
clone size: .
V gene: TRBV10-2

CDR3 DNA: TGTGCCAGCAGTGAACGGGGGACGACTAGCTCTGGGGCCAACGTCCTGACTTTC
CDR3 protein: CASSERGTTSSGANVLTF
CDR3 length: 18
J gene: TRBJ2-6
D gene: .
clone size: many
V gene: TRBV6-1

CDR3 DNA: TGCGCCAGCAGCCAAGCGGGACAGTTCCGGGCCAACGTCCTGACTTTC
CDR3 protein: CASSQAGQFRANVLTF
CDR3 length: 16
J gene: TRBJ2-6
D gene: TRBD1
clone size: .
V gene: TRBV4-3

CDR3 DNA: TGTACCAGCAGCTTAGAATCCACGCGGGGCTCCTACAATGAACAGTTCTTT
CDR3 protein: CTSSLESTRGSYNEQFF
CDR3 length: 17
J gene: TRBJ2-1
D gene: .
clone size: .
V gene: TRBV11-2

CDR3 DNA: TGTGCCAGCAACTTAGGTGGGACAGCCCCGGGAGGCTACACCTTC
CDR3 protein: CASNLGGTAPGGYTF
CDR3 length: 15
J gene: TRBJ1-2
D gene: TRBD1
clone size: .
V gene: TRBV11-2

CDR3 DNA: TGTATCGTTGAAGCGGTTGGGGGAACCACCGGGGAGCTGTTTTTT
CDR3 protein: CIVEAVGGTTGELFF
CDR3 length: 15
J gene: TRBJ2-2
D gene: .
clone size: .
V gene: TRBV29-1